This T cell receptor beta chain was captured in a study of beta chain features in type 1 diabetes. Averaging about 100 mL, one heparinised blood draw was given by each donor. To note about this clone: Its antigen is currently unknown.

Isolated RNA was reverse transcribed in full, so expressed TCRB transcripts were sequenced. TCRdb's table, derived via immunoSEQ multiplex PCR, lists solely in-frame clones and lacks some. The data hold roughly 150,000 clones, with about 8.1% observed a single time. Study-level findings and limits: A greater similarity of naive, central memory and Treg TCRB repertoires was seen among patients than among healthy donors. Type 1 diabetes patients had TCRB CDR3s that were shorter (moderately but significantly so) in all four CD4+ subsets. Over-representation of high TCR-expressing cells was a possible consequence of cDNA sequencing.

This clonotype was sampled from a young woman with type 1 diabetes. What was sequenced was central memory CD4+ T cells from blood.

The chain's CDR3 is CASSAGGSGSTDTQYF. CDR3 DNA: TGTGCCAGCAGCGCCGGGGGTAGCGGGAGCACAGATACGCAGTATTTT. This chain uses TRBV7-6 with TRBJ2-3; 7 bases are shared with TRBD2. The V gene's germline CDR1 is SGHVS and CDR2 FNYEAQ. V shed 5 bases and J 0 bases; nucleotides not matched to a gene: 8. The length of the CDR3 is 16 residues.